The 28 T cell receptor beta chains given below trace back to one sample, sequenced in a study of healthy donors' naive CD4 and CD8 T cells (dated by TCRdb to between 2014 and 2017). The sequencer was a 454 GS FLX Titanium. A previously published linear amplification protocol was used to construct TCR libraries from roughly 500 ng of total RNA. TCRdb reran the public reads through fastp at Q25 and MiXCR, keeping productive beta chains. Rows with one shared CDR3 protein collapse into an entry with the most common genes and DNA. Within this sample are about 200,000 distinct CDR3 sequences, with about 74% of them counted one time only. 2% to 2.5% of the sample is taken by the ten largest. Sequencing input: naive CD4+ and CD8+ T cells sorted from blood, pooled from several donors. This sample's cell subset or site label indicates: FACS-sorted naive CD4+ (CD45RO-CD45RA+) and naive CD8+ (CD45RA+CD27bright) T cells. These receptors were collected from a pool of human donors in good health; the sample pools cells from several healthy donors.

This chain joins TRBV29-1 and TRBJ2-1; D might be TRBD2 (6 bases). Germline CDR1 and CDR2: SQVTM and ANQGSEA. This CDR3 comprises 14 residues. The ends were cut back, 7 bases at V and 2 bases at J, with 15 bases in the middle. The CDR3 DNA sequence: TGCAGCGCCTTGAGGTGGGGGGCCTACAATGAGCAGTTCTTC. Translating gives CSALRWGAYNEQFF.

This clonotype came up a few times. CDR3 coding DNA: TGCAGCGTTGATACAGGCTTGAACACTGAAGCTTTCTTT. Translating it yields CSVDTGLNTEAFF. The chain joins TRBV29-1 to TRBJ1-1, with TRBD1 as a possible D gene (5 bases). The germline gives CDR1 SQVTM, CDR2 ANQGSEA. V was pared by 3 bases and J by 0 bases, with 8 bases between. The CDR3 contains 13 residues.

J is TRBJ2-1 and V is TRBV19; D is possibly TRBD1 (6 bases). The germline V gene has CDR1 LNHDA and CDR2 SQIVND (reference sequence). V shed 0 bases and J shed 12 bases, with 15 bases lying between them. This CDR3 region has 14 residues. This chain's CDR3 is CASSIDPVLGGQFF. CDR3 nucleotides: TGTGCCAGTAGTATAGATCCCGTTCTAGGGGGGCAGTTCTTC.

This chain links TRBV6-2 or TRBV6-3 with TRBJ2-5, with D unresolved. CDR3 length equals 19 residues. V was clipped by 0 bases and J by 3 bases, with 23 bases between them. In germline, CDR1 is MNHEY, CDR2 SVGEGT. The DNA for the CDR3 is TGTGCCAGCAGTTACTCGATGGATGCGCGCCTGACTTTAAAAGAGACCCAGTACTTC. This codes for CASSYSMDARLTLKETQYF.

The chain links TRBV6-5 to TRBJ2-5; TRBD1 is a possible D gene (5 bases). Trimming left V 6 bases short and J 7 bases short, with 18 bases between. Germline V lookup: CDR1 MNHEY, CDR2 SVGAGI. The CDR3 length is 14 residues. CDR3 region: CASSLQGVEGTQYF. The CDR3 DNA is TGTGCCAGCAGCCTTCAAGGGGTAGAAGGGACCCAGTACTTC.

This clonotype came up once. The chain employs TRBV29-1 and TRBJ2-1; weak D call: TRBD1 (6 bases). Looked up from germline, CDR1 is SQVTM and CDR2 is ANQGSEA. CDR3 size: 14 residues. Between the trimmed V and J ends, which lost 3 bases and 7 bases, there was a span of 16 bases. DNA for the CDR3: TGCAGCGTTGAGAAGGCAGGGGTGGAAAATGAGCAGTTCTTC. Its protein product is CSVEKAGVENEQFF.

This CDR3 is CASSLQGLYGYTF. CDR3 sequence (DNA): TGTGCCAGCAGCTTGCAGGGGCTCTATGGCTACACCTTC. The chain couples TRBV5-6 to TRBJ1-2; the D gene is possibly TRBD1 (6 bases). This CDR3 spans 13 amino acids. Germline-derived CDR1 and CDR2 are SGHDT and YYEEEE. With 1 base removed from V and 4 bases from J, the gap between germline ends came to 8 bases.

This clonotype was seen a few times. The CDR3 protein is CASSVEGIETQYF. DNA for the CDR3: TGTGCCAGCAGCGTGGAGGGGATCGAGACCCAGTACTTC. J is TRBJ2-5 and V is TRBV5-6; D is perhaps TRBD2 (6 bases). Per the germline V gene, CDR1 is SGHDT and CDR2 is YYEEEE. The V and J ends lost 4 bases and 5 bases respectively, with 12 bases between them. The CDR3 covers 13 residues.

V is TRBV29-1 and J is TRBJ2-1, with TRBD2 as a possible D gene (5 bases). Trimming took 6 bases from V and 1 from J, leaving 13 bases between them. Germline CDR1 reads SQVTM; CDR2 reads ANQGSEA. The CDR3 is 14 residues long. The CDR3 DNA follows: TGCAGCGTCATTCGGGGAGAGTCCTACAATGAGCAGTTCTTC. This codes for CSVIRGESYNEQFF.

The rearrangement joins TRBV27 to TRBJ1-2; 9 nucleotides align to TRBD1. V was clipped by 5 bases and J by 1 base; unmatched bases: 5. From germline, CDR1 is MNHEY and CDR2 SMNVEV (reference sequence). The CDR3 is 15 residues long. The CDR3 sequence: CASSVYRGLNYGYTF. The CDR3 nucleotides read TGTGCCAGCAGTGTCTACAGGGGGCTTAACTATGGCTACACCTTC.

V gene TRBV29-1 combines with J gene TRBJ2-1; a weak D match, TRBD1 (6 bases). CDR1 and CDR2 (germline): SQVTM, ANQGSEA. The V and J ends lost 7 bases and 0 bases respectively, with 13 bases between them. CDR3 size: 14 residues. CDR3 coding DNA: TGCAGCGCTGCGGACAGTTCCTCCTACAATGAGCAGTTCTTC. It specifies CSAADSSSYNEQFF.

To note about this clonotype: One end of the junction is discordant with germline, which a read error may explain. The chain carries TRBV20-1 and TRBJ2-1; D call uncertain. Germline V gene lookup returns CDR1 DFQATT and CDR2 SNEGSKA (reference sequence). The CDR3 is 11 residues long. DNA of the CDR3: TGCAGTGCTAGACAGGAGAATGAGCGGTTCTTC. This sequence encodes CSARQENERFF.

The rearrangement joins TRBV29-1 to TRBJ1-1; D gene uncertain. CDR3 size: 14 residues. The germline CDR1 and CDR2 sequences are SQVTM and ANQGSEA. V was pared by 1 base and J by 4 bases, with 13 bases between. The chain's CDR3 is CSVEGPGGSTEAFF. The CDR3 bases are TGCAGCGTTGAAGGGCCCGGAGGGAGCACTGAAGCTTTCTTT.

The sample holds a few counts of this clonotype. This rearrangement joins TRBV6-5 to TRBJ1-2; D possibly corresponds to TRBD1 (6 bases). Trimming removed 2 bases from V and 0 bases from J, with 10 bases in between. Germline V gene sequence: CDR1 MNHEY, CDR2 SVGAGI. This CDR3 comprises 15 residues. The CDR3 loop reads CASSYRGRANYGYTF. The CDR3 region has the DNA TGTGCCAGCAGTTACAGGGGGAGAGCTAACTATGGCTACACCTTC.

This clonotype was recorded only once. The genes are TRBV29-1 and TRBJ2-5; D might be TRBD2 (6 bases). The CDR3 contains 12 residues. CDR1 and CDR2 (germline): SQVTM, ANQGSEA. Trimming removed 4 bases from V and 7 bases from J, with 13 bases in between. This CDR3 reads CSVVSGTGTQYF. DNA for the CDR3: TGCAGCGTTGTCTCAGGGACTGGGACCCAGTACTTC.

In this sample, this clonotype turned up once. The chain is built from TRBV27 and TRBJ2-7; the match to TRBD2 covers 9 bases. From germline, CDR1 is MNHEY and CDR2 SMNVEV (reference sequence). The CDR3 totals 15 residues. Trimming took 2 bases from V and 2 from J; bases not matched to a gene: 4. The CDR3 DNA reads TGTGCCAGCAGTTTAGAGCCTAGCGGGACCTACGAGCAGTACTTC. It is translated as CASSLEPSGTYEQYF.

The chain has TRBV29-1 and TRBJ1-2; 11 positions agree with TRBD1. The length of the CDR3 is 16 residues. V lost 1 base to trimming and J lost 4 bases; unmatched junction nucleotides: 8. The V gene's germline CDR1 is SQVTM and CDR2 ANQGSEA. The CDR3 region is CSVEAAGDRGIYGYTF. CDR3 coding DNA: TGCAGCGTTGAAGCTGCCGGGGACAGGGGGATCTATGGCTACACCTTC.

This chain joins TRBV20-1 and TRBJ2-7; TRBD1 aligns across 8 bases. The CDR3 sequence is 12 residues long. V lost 5 bases, J lost 4 bases, and 4 bases stayed unmatched. CDR1 is DFQATT and CDR2 is SNEGSKA in the germline V gene (reference sequence). This CDR3 is CSAGQGAYEQYF. CDR3 bases: TGCAGTGCTGGGCAGGGGGCTTACGAGCAGTACTTC.

V gene TRBV6-5 combines with J gene TRBJ1-1; D is possibly TRBD1 (5 bases). Germline CDR1 and CDR2: MNHEY and SVGAGI. V was shortened by 5 bases and J by 3 bases, with 22 bases between the two germline ends. This CDR3 is built from 17 residues. The CDR3 is CASSVVGGLRDDTEAFF. CDR3 sequence (DNA): TGTGCCAGCAGTGTCGTCGGGGGTTTGCGGGATGACACTGAAGCTTTCTTT.

This clonotype was observed a few times. The genes are TRBV11-2 and TRBJ2-5, with 14 bases fitting TRBD2. The junction had 6 bases not matched to a gene; V was cut back by 5 bases and J by 4 bases. CDR1 SGHAT and CDR2 FQNNGV come from the germline V gene. The CDR3 spans 16 residues. The CDR3 loop reads CASSRLAGGPRETQYF. The CDR3, as DNA: TGTGCCAGCAGCCGACTAGCGGGAGGGCCGAGAGAGACCCAGTACTTC.

The chain links TRBV6-6 to TRBJ1-1, with TRBD1 matching 8 bases. Germline CDR1 is MNHNY and CDR2 is SVGAGI (reference sequence). V lost 4 bases, J lost 0 bases, and 4 bases stayed unmatched. This CDR3 contains 15 residues. CDR3 in DNA: TGTGCCAGCAGTTGGGGACAGGCAGTGAACACTGAAGCTTTCTTT. It codes for CASSWGQAVNTEAFF.

This sequence joins TRBV11-3 and TRBJ1-1, with TRBD1 as a possible D gene (6 bases). This CDR3 is 19 amino acids long. Germline V gene sequence: CDR1 SGHNT, CDR2 YENEEA. Trimming cost V 3 bases and J 4 bases, with 27 bases left between them. The CDR3 DNA is TGTGCCAGCAGCTTCGCTACAATCCGGGACACCCCAAGTTCCACTGAAGCTTTCTTT. Amino acid sequence: CASSFATIRDTPSSTEAFF.

The J gene is TRBJ2-1, the V gene TRBV12-3 or TRBV12-4; D remains unclear. CDR3 size: 13 residues. Trimming stripped 3 bases from V and 8 bases from J, with 11 bases between. In DNA, the CDR3 is TGTGCCAGCAGTTTTTGGCGTCGTGATGAGCAGTTCTTC. Its protein product is CASSFWRRDEQFF.

This clonotype was counted only a few times. The chain couples TRBV6-5 to TRBJ1-3, with D possibly TRBD1 on 6 matching bases. The CDR3 covers 15 residues. V gave up 5 bases and J gave up 0 bases, with 11 bases separating them. Germline V gene lookup returns CDR1 MNHEY and CDR2 SVGAGI. Here the CDR3 reads CASSTDRFSGNTIYF. The DNA for the CDR3 is TGTGCCAGCAGTACCGACAGGTTCTCTGGAAACACCATATATTTT.

This clonotype was counted only a few times. This rearrangement joins TRBV12-3 or TRBV12-4 to TRBJ2-7; 10 bases map to TRBD2. With V trimmed by 5 bases and J by 4 bases, 8 bases remained unmatched. The CDR3 consists of 15 residues. CDR3 protein: CASSQPGLALYEQYF. The CDR3 region has the DNA TGTGCCAGCAGTCAACCGGGACTAGCGCTATACGAGCAGTACTTC.

V is TRBV20-1 and J is TRBJ2-7, with 8 bases fitting TRBD1. The CDR3 extends over 13 amino acids. Germline-derived CDR1 and CDR2 are DFQATT and SNEGSKA (reference sequence). Unmatched junction bases numbered 14, after V lost 5 bases and J lost 11 bases. Written as DNA, the CDR3 is TGCAGTGCTCTTGCCGGGACAGGTTTTTCGGAGTACTTC. This gives the protein CSALAGTGFSEYF.

This chain uses TRBV5-6 with TRBJ2-1; 8 bases align to TRBD2. V lost 0 bases and J lost 6; bases outside the gene matches: 2. This CDR3 comprises 14 residues. CDR1 is SGHDT, CDR2 YYEEEE, per germline. The CDR3: CASSLVLAVNEQFF. CDR3 sequence (DNA): TGTGCCAGCAGCTTGGTACTAGCGGTCAATGAGCAGTTCTTC. The whole variable domain, filled in from reference TRBV5-6 and TRBJ2-1, reads DAGVTQSPTHLIKTRGQQVTLRCSPKSGHDTVSWYQQALGQGPQFIFQYYEEEERQRGNFPDRFSGHQFPNYSSELNVNALLLGDSALYLCASSLVLAVNEQFFGPGTRLTVL.

Concerning this clonotype itself: One junction end disagrees with the germline gene, perhaps due to a read error. The chain joins TRBV10-3 to TRBJ2-7, with D possibly matching TRBD2 (5 bases). CDR3 length equals 13 residues. Per germline, CDR1 ENHRY and CDR2 SYGVKD. The CDR3 sequence is CAISEGQDYEQYF. The CDR3 DNA reads as TGTGCCATCAGTGAGGGGCAAGACTACGAACAGTACTTC.